This TCR beta chain was captured by sequencing in a study of T cell therapy after organ transplantation. About the research overall: Expansion used a peptide pool of 30 HLA class I and II CMV epitopes.

Concerning this clone: What it binds is not known.

Germline CDR1 is SGHRS and CDR2 is YFSETQ. This CDR3 comprises 14 residues. With V trimmed by 1 base and J by 4 bases, 4 bases remained unmatched. Study results and caveats: Reconstitution after therapy seemingly combined transferred and product-undetected endogenous clonotypes.

The data were produced by immunoSEQ multiplex PCR, yet TCRdb's version contains in-frame clones alone and is incomplete. Among some 970 clones listed, roughly 70% were seen once. The sample's time point: 4-8 weeks after completion of therapy. This chain joins TRBV5-1 and TRBJ1-2; 7 positions agree with TRBD1. The sequencing here drew on CD8+ T cells from blood, taken after autologous CMV-specific T cell therapy. The source of this sequence is a human patient who had received a solid organ transplant and had CMV disease. Some of the T cells might come from the graft donor. CDR3 nucleotides: TGCGCCAGCAGCTTGTCGGGACAGCTCTATGGCTACACCTTC. This sequence encodes CASSLSGQLYGYTF.